This T cell receptor (beta chain) was sequenced for a study of blood T cell repertoires in COVID-19. Background on the study: The United States, Italy and Spain provided the acute and convalescent COVID-19 samples. Sample material is recorded as cDNA or gDNA derived from T cells, B-cell-depleted T cells, or PBMCs.

Participants were placed into cohorts based on the clinical history they reported. Resolution of symptoms, clearance, or two negative PCRs was present in recovered Cohort 3 donors. Using immunoSEQ multiplex PCR, the repertoire was profiled, and TCRdb retains in-frame clones only, with some absent. Found here are 200,000 to 250,000 clones, about 81% of them singletons; the top ten hold around 9.2%. Per germline, CDR1 KGHDR and CDR2 SFDVKD. The CDR3 sequence is 18 residues long. The junction had 6 bases not matched to a gene; V was cut back by 1 base and J by 0 bases. Sequences were obtained from PBMCs or T cells enriched from blood (not recorded which). This sequence joins TRBV24-1 and TRBJ1-3, with 9 bases lining up with TRBD1. This TCR came from a man in his forties or fifties who had recovered from COVID-19. The CDR3 bases are TGTGCCACCAGTGATTTTAGGGACAGGGCCTACTCTGGAAACACCATATATTTT. Its protein product is CATSDFRDRAYSGNTIYF.